This TCR beta chain comes out of a study of CD8+CD57+ T cells in acquired aplastic anemia. A note on this clonotype: Its antigen is undetermined.

V lost 1 base, J lost 2 bases, and 8 bases stayed unmatched. The CDR3 consists of 16 residues. The germline gives CDR1 SNHLY, CDR2 FYNNEI. Sequenced patients had shown CD8+CD57+ cell expansion by flow cytometry. Template material for TCR beta VDJ and CDR3 profiling consisted of genomic DNA. TCRdb used MiXCR to reprocess the reads, holding one entry per CDR3 protein. The sample includes about 200,000 distinct CDR3 sequences, about 60% of them seen just once. Study-wide points: Patient and control CD8+ Simpson's diversity was not significantly different.

The sequenced material came from sorted CD4+, CD8+, or CD8+CD57+ T cells (not recorded which) from PBMCs. The chain recombines TRBV2 with TRBJ2-7; 7 nucleotides agree with TRBD1. The receptor was derived from a human donor with aplastic anemia. The CDR3 loop reads CASSEVIGGLPYEQYF. The CDR3 nucleotides read TGTGCCAGCAGTGAAGTGATAGGGGGCCTTCCCTACGAGCAGTACTTC.